Below are 22 T cell receptor beta chains sequenced from a single sample in a study of post-analysis software for immune sequencing data. Study-level results: Four to six TRBV segments were more frequent in patients than controls; TRBV5-6, TRBV5-1 and TRBV20-1 belonged to this group.

cDNA libraries of TCR beta carried unique molecular identifiers. TCRdb reprocessed the PCR reads via MiXCR and lists one record per CDR3 protein. This repertoire shows 600,000 to 700,000 distinct CDR3 sequences, about 60% found once; its top ten account for around 11%. Antigens for these TCRs are unknown. Sequencing was done on a sample of blood. The receptors derive from a girl aged 2-10 years with multiple sclerosis.

J is TRBJ1-1 and V is TRBV20-1; D is undetermined. CDR1 is DFQATT and CDR2 is SNEGSKA in the germline V gene (reference sequence). CDR3 length: 12 amino acids. V shed 2 bases and J shed 4 bases, with 8 bases lying between them. The CDR3 protein is CSARHGVTEAFF. CDR3 coding DNA: TGCAGTGCTAGACACGGGGTCACTGAAGCTTTCTTT.

The V gene is TRBV20-1, the J gene TRBJ2-4; D unclear. The assigned J gene may be wrong: the sequence end matches TRBJ2-7 better. CDR1 and CDR2 from the germline V gene are DFQATT and SNEGSKA (reference sequence). This CDR3 contains 12 residues. The CDR3 loop reads CSANDGTYEQYF. CDR3 bases: TGCAGTGCTAACGACGGAACCTACGAGCAGTACTTC.

The chain couples TRBV10-1 to TRBJ2-5; D gene uncertain. This CDR3 has 13 amino acids. The ends were cut back, 6 bases at V and 1 base at J, with 9 bases in the middle. Germline loops: CDR1 WNHNN, CDR2 SYGVQD (reference sequence). For the CDR3, the DNA is TGCGCCAGCAGCGACACTATCCAAGAGACCCAGTACTTC. Its translation: CASSDTIQETQYF.

There are a few counts of this clonotype. The J gene is TRBJ2-5, the V gene TRBV7-9; the D gene is possibly TRBD2 (6 bases). The CDR3 length is 13 residues. Per germline, CDR1 SEHNR and CDR2 FQNEAQ (reference sequence). The V and J ends lost 2 bases and 5 bases respectively, with 9 bases between them. The CDR3 region is CASSLPGVETQYF. CDR3 DNA sequence: TGTGCCAGCAGCTTACCGGGAGTGGAGACCCAGTACTTC. The complete variable domain, with remaining parts taken from reference TRBV7-9 and TRBJ2-5, reads DTGVSQNPRHKITKRGQNVTFRCDPISEHNRLYWYRQTLGQGPEFLTYFQNEAQLEKSRLLSDRFSAERPKGSFSTLEIQRTEQGDSAMYLCASSLPGVETQYFGPGTRLLVL.

The rearrangement joins TRBV20-1 to TRBJ2-1; TRBD1 might be the D (6 bases). The ends were cut back, 6 bases at V and 9 bases at J, with 12 bases in the middle. The CDR3 contains 11 residues. The germline V gene has CDR1 DFQATT and CDR2 SNEGSKA (reference sequence). The CDR3 here is CSAPGQIEQFF. As DNA, the CDR3 is TGCAGTGCACCTGGACAGATTGAGCAGTTCTTC.

The gene calls are TRBV2 and TRBJ2-1; 7 positions agree with TRBD2. The CDR3 covers 15 residues. J lost 1 base, V lost 8 bases, and 8 bases had no gene match. Per the germline V gene, CDR1 is SNHLY and CDR2 is FYNNEI. DNA of the CDR3: TGTGCCAGCTACCTAGGGGAGGGTTCCTACAATGAGCAGTTCTTC. This codes for CASYLGEGSYNEQFF.

The chain recombines TRBV6-6 with TRBJ2-5; the match to TRBD1 covers 10 bases. The V gene end was trimmed by 5 bases and the J gene end by 2 bases; junction bases not matched to a gene: 11. There are 17 residues in the CDR3. Per the germline V gene, CDR1 is MNHNY and CDR2 is SVGAGI (reference sequence). CDR3 loop: CASSNTIRTGGQETQYF. Written as DNA, the CDR3 is TGTGCCAGCAGTAACACAATCCGGACAGGGGGACAAGAGACCCAGTACTTC.

V usage is TRBV5-6 and J usage is TRBJ2-6; D ambiguous. The CDR3 sequence is 14 residues long. Trimming removed 1 base at V and 3 bases at J, with 5 bases between. CDR1 is SGHDT, CDR2 YYEEEE, per germline. The CDR3: CASSLWDGANVLTF. The CDR3 DNA sequence: TGTGCCAGCAGCTTGTGGGATGGGGCCAACGTCCTGACTTTC.

This clonotype has more than one count but fewer than ten. The J gene is TRBJ2-1, the V gene TRBV5-1; TRBD1 matches 10 bases. The CDR3 covers 15 residues. Per germline, CDR1 SGHRS and CDR2 YFSETQ. J lost 9 bases, V lost 4 bases, and 10 bases had no gene match. The CDR3, as DNA: TGCGCCAGCAGCCCCCGGACAGGGGGTTTCGGTGAGCAGTTCTTC. It yields the protein CASSPRTGGFGEQFF.

The rearrangement links TRBV10-3 to TRBJ1-1; D possibly corresponds to TRBD1 (5 bases). The CDR3 covers 16 residues. From germline, CDR1 is ENHRY and CDR2 SYGVKD. Trimming stripped 2 bases from V and 4 bases from J, with 17 bases between. Here the CDR3 reads CAISEPTGAGGTEAFF. In DNA, the CDR3 is TGTGCCATCAGTGAGCCGACCGGGGCCGGGGGCACTGAAGCTTTCTTT.

The chain combines TRBV5-1 with TRBJ2-1; 12 bases agree with TRBD2. CDR3 length equals 19 residues. V lost 3 bases, J lost 0 bases, and 10 bases stayed unmatched. Per germline, CDR1 SGHRS and CDR2 YFSETQ. DNA for the CDR3: TGCGCCAGCAGCTACCCGACTAGCGGGAGTCGGAGCTCCTACAATGAGCAGTTCTTC. It is translated as CASSYPTSGSRSSYNEQFF.

The chain recombines TRBV15 with TRBJ1-3; 7 positions agree with TRBD1. Germline assignment: CDR1 LNHNV and CDR2 YYDKDF (reference sequence). This CDR3 has 15 residues. Trimming cost V 0 bases and J 9 bases; bases outside gene matches: 8. The CDR3 spells CATSRDRTGRGTIYF. As DNA, the CDR3 is TGTGCCACCAGCAGAGACCGGACAGGCCGCGGCACCATATATTTT.

This clonotype occurred a few times. The V and J genes are TRBV12-3 or TRBV12-4 and TRBJ2-5, with D maybe TRBD1 (6 bases). TRBJ2-7 explains the end of the DNA better; the J call may be wrong. The CDR3 consists of 13 residues. For the CDR3, the DNA is TGTGCCAGCAGTCCAGGGGTCCTCCGCGAGCAGTACTTC. Amino acid sequence: CASSPGVLREQYF.

The chain recombines TRBV7-2 with TRBJ2-5; tentatively, D is TRBD2 (6 bases). Deletions cut 0 bases from V and 2 bases from J, with 13 bases between. This CDR3 has 16 amino acids. Germline assignment: CDR1 SGHTA and CDR2 FQGNSA. CDR3 in amino acids: CASSLAGGWGQETQYF. The DNA of the CDR3 is TGTGCCAGCAGCTTAGCGGGGGGTTGGGGACAAGAGACCCAGTACTTC.

This clonotype was found a few times. The chain uses TRBV29-1 and TRBJ1-2; 9 positions agree with TRBD1. Germline V lookup: CDR1 SQVTM, CDR2 ANQGSEA. This CDR3 is built from 15 residues. V gave up 6 bases and J gave up 2 bases; unmatched junction bases: 10. CDR3 residues: CSVSDRGENNYGYTF. CDR3 nucleotides: TGCAGCGTATCGGACAGGGGAGAGAACAACTATGGCTACACCTTC.

The table lists this clonotype with a few counts. The gene calls are TRBV5-1 and TRBJ2-7; 12 nucleotides line up with TRBD2. The germline V gene has CDR1 SGHRS and CDR2 YFSETQ. With V trimmed by 3 bases and J by 5 bases, 6 bases remained unmatched. The CDR3 has 15 residues. The CDR3 protein is CASSSGLAGTHEQYF. CDR3 in DNA: TGCGCCAGCAGCTCCGGACTAGCGGGAACCCACGAGCAGTACTTC.

The rearrangement links TRBV20-1 to TRBJ2-1, with D unresolved. The V gene's germline CDR1 is DFQATT and CDR2 SNEGSKA (reference sequence). Between the trimmed V and J ends, which lost 0 bases and 4 bases, there was a span of 13 bases. The CDR3 loop spans 15 amino acids. CDR3 amino acids: CSARDPTKRYNEQFF. The CDR3 coding sequence is TGCAGTGCTAGAGATCCCACTAAGAGGTACAATGAGCAGTTCTTC.

This clonotype was observed a handful of times. The DNA for the CDR3 is TGTGCCAGCAGTTCCAGGAATATGAACACTGAAGCTTTCTTT. It translates to CASSSRNMNTEAFF. The genes are TRBV6-5 and TRBJ1-1; D remains unclear. The V gene lost 4 bases and the J gene lost 0 bases, with 9 bases spanning the gap. Germline CDR1 and CDR2: MNHEY and SVGAGI. The CDR3 spans 14 residues.

This clonotype was seen only once. This chain's CDR3 is CASSLKRGPAGDTQYF. The CDR3 DNA follows: TGTGCCAGCAGCTTAAAGCGAGGGCCAGCTGGGGATACGCAGTATTTT. The chain joins TRBV7-2 to TRBJ2-3; TRBD2 might be the D (5 bases). Trimming removed 2 bases at V and 6 bases at J, with 18 bases between. The CDR3 is 16 residues long. The germline gives CDR1 SGHTA, CDR2 FQGNSA.

V usage is TRBV6-6 and J usage is TRBJ2-3; a weak D match, TRBD1 (5 bases). Germline CDR1 reads MNHNY; CDR2 reads SVGAGI (reference sequence). CDR3 length: 15 residues. V was trimmed by 6 bases and J by 0 bases, leaving 13 bases between them. CDR3 DNA: TGTGCCAGCAGATCTGACAGAGCTAGCACAGATACGCAGTATTTT. It translates to CASRSDRASTDTQYF.

The rearrangement links TRBV7-9 to TRBJ2-2, with a weak D call TRBD1 (7 bases). Germline V gives CDR1 SEHNR, CDR2 FQNEAQ (reference sequence). The CDR3 has 15 amino acids. With 3 bases removed from V and 5 bases from J, the gap between germline ends came to 13 bases. DNA for the CDR3: TGTGCCAGCAGCTTCTGGACAGGAGGGACCGGGGAGCTGTTTTTT. Its translation is CASSFWTGGTGELFF.

The V and J genes are TRBV7-3 and TRBJ2-1, with 7 bases identical to TRBD2. CDR1 is SGHTA and CDR2 is FQGTGA in the germline V gene. This CDR3 has 13 amino acids. V shed 4 bases and J 8 bases; nucleotides not matched to a gene: 5. The CDR3 sequence: CASSSRTRDEQFF. DNA of the CDR3: TGTGCCAGCAGCTCACGGACTAGGGATGAGCAGTTCTTC.